These T cell receptor beta chains were read from a single sample in a study of CD4 T cells in relation to SARS-CoV-2 and coronaviruses. Libraries were prepared by immunoSEQ multiplex PCR; TCRdb keeps only in-frame clonotypes and omits some of them. Of 43,000 or so clones listed, about four fifths are singletons. Antigen specificity for these receptors is unknown. Input material: naive CD4+ T cells from PBMCs, cultured in vitro. The receptors come from an adult with COVID-19. Both conserved end residues are part of each CDR3. The D gene is left open where the match is weak. Clone size is not always given. Where it is, it says once, few, many or a class for expanded clones.

J gene: TRBJ1-1; CDR3 length: 13; clone size: .; D gene: .; V gene: TRBV7-9; CDR3 DNA: TGTGCCAGCAGCAGGACAGCGAACACTGAAGCTTTCTTT; CDR3 protein: CASSRTANTEAFF
J gene: TRBJ2-7; CDR3 length: 15; clone size: .; D gene: TRBD2; V gene: TRBV6-2/TRBV6-3; CDR3 DNA: TGTGCCAGCAGTTCAACCAGCGGGGGCTACTACGAGCAGTACTTC; CDR3 protein: CASSSTSGGYYEQYF
J gene: TRBJ2-7; CDR3 length: 14; clone size: .; D gene: TRBD1; V gene: TRBV7-9; CDR3 DNA: TGTGCCAGCAGCCCGGGACAGGGGGTTTCACAGCAGTACTTC; CDR3 protein: CASSPGQGVSQQYF
J gene: TRBJ1-2; CDR3 length: 13; clone size: .; D gene: .; V gene: TRBV5-4; CDR3 DNA: TGTGCCAGCAGCTTGGTGGGTGTCTATGGCTACACCTTC; CDR3 protein: CASSLVGVYGYTF
J gene: TRBJ1-6; CDR3 length: 15; clone size: .; D gene: TRBD1; V gene: TRBV18; CDR3 DNA: TGTGCCAGCGCCACGGACAGGGGGCTGAATTCACCCCTCCACTTT; CDR3 protein: CASATDRGLNSPLHF
J gene: TRBJ2-3; CDR3 length: 13; clone size: .; D gene: .; V gene: TRBV19; CDR3 DNA: TGTGCCAGTAGTATTTTGGGCACAGATACGCAGTATTTT; CDR3 protein: CASSILGTDTQYF
J gene: TRBJ2-7; CDR3 length: 18; clone size: .; D gene: .; V gene: TRBV2; CDR3 DNA: TGTGCCAGCAGTGAATATTTGGGCGGTGGCGTGAGCTCCTACGAGCAGTACTTC; CDR3 protein: CASSEYLGGGVSSYEQYF
J gene: TRBJ2-4; CDR3 length: 20; clone size: .; D gene: .; V gene: TRBV3-1/TRBV3-2; CDR3 DNA: TGTGCCAGCAGCCAAGAAACGTACGACGGTCCCGGCGAGGGGAAAAACATTCAGTACTTC; CDR3 protein: CASSQETYDGPGEGKNIQYF
J gene: TRBJ2-2; CDR3 length: 14; clone size: .; D gene: TRBD1; V gene: TRBV4-1; CDR3 DNA: TGCGCCAGCAGCCAAGGGACAGGGATCGGGGAGCTGTTTTTT; CDR3 protein: CASSQGTGIGELFF
J gene: TRBJ2-5; CDR3 length: 13; clone size: .; D gene: TRBD2; V gene: TRBV6-2/TRBV6-3; CDR3 DNA: TGTGCCAGCAGTCGGAACGGTCGGGAGGCCCAGTACTTC; CDR3 protein: CASSRNGREAQYF
J gene: TRBJ1-1; CDR3 length: 13; clone size: .; D gene: .; V gene: TRBV19; CDR3 DNA: TGTGCCAGCCATCTCACAGAGAACACTGAAGCTTTCTTT; CDR3 protein: CASHLTENTEAFF
J gene: TRBJ1-1; CDR3 length: 18; clone size: .; D gene: TRBD1; V gene: TRBV28; CDR3 DNA: TGTGCCAGCAGTTCCCCTTGGGGACAGGGGGCGGTGTACACTGAAGCTTTCTTT; CDR3 protein: CASSSPWGQGAVYTEAFF
J gene: TRBJ1-1; CDR3 length: 14; clone size: .; D gene: .; V gene: TRBV4-2; CDR3 DNA: TGTGCCAGCAGCCAAAACAGGGAGAACACTGAAGCTTTCTTT; CDR3 protein: CASSQNRENTEAFF
J gene: TRBJ2-1; CDR3 length: 15; clone size: .; D gene: TRBD2; V gene: TRBV5-1; CDR3 DNA: TGCGCCAGCAGCACCACTAGCGGGAGTTACAATGAGCAGTTCTTC; CDR3 protein: CASSTTSGSYNEQFF
J gene: TRBJ2-2; CDR3 length: 14; clone size: .; D gene: TRBD1; V gene: TRBV11-2; CDR3 DNA: TGTGCCAGCAGCTCGGGACAGGGAATCGGGGAGCTGTTTTTT; CDR3 protein: CASSSGQGIGELFF
J gene: TRBJ2-1; CDR3 length: 15; clone size: .; D gene: .; V gene: TRBV3-1/TRBV3-2; CDR3 DNA: TGTGCCAGCAGCCGCGGGGCTAGCGATTTGAATGAGCAGTTCTTC; CDR3 protein: CASSRGASDLNEQFF
J gene: TRBJ2-7; CDR3 length: 18; clone size: .; D gene: TRBD2; V gene: TRBV3-1/TRBV3-2; CDR3 DNA: TGTGCCAGCAGCCAAGGGCTAGCGGGAGGGCCCTCGGCCTACGAGCAGTACTTC; CDR3 protein: CASSQGLAGGPSAYEQYF
J gene: TRBJ2-7; CDR3 length: 12; clone size: .; D gene: .; V gene: TRBV11-2; CDR3 DNA: TGTGCCAGCAGCCTCCGGGGATACGAGCAGTACTTC; CDR3 protein: CASSLRGYEQYF
J gene: TRBJ1-2; CDR3 length: 13; clone size: .; D gene: .; V gene: TRBV29-1; CDR3 DNA: TGCAGCGTTGGAAAAGGGGAGAAGTATGGCTACACCTTC; CDR3 protein: CSVGKGEKYGYTF
J gene: TRBJ2-5; CDR3 length: 16; clone size: .; D gene: TRBD2; V gene: TRBV7-2; CDR3 DNA: TGTGCCAGCAGCTTAGGGGCGGGAGGAATGCAAGAGACCCAGTACTTC; CDR3 protein: CASSLGAGGMQETQYF
J gene: TRBJ2-3; CDR3 length: 13; clone size: .; D gene: .; V gene: TRBV28; CDR3 DNA: TGTGCCAGCAGTTTATTTAGTTCAGATACGCAGTATTTT; CDR3 protein: CASSLFSSDTQYF
J gene: TRBJ2-1; CDR3 length: 16; clone size: .; D gene: .; V gene: TRBV30; CDR3 DNA: TGTGCCTGGAGTACCTGGAGGGCCAGCCGATACAATGAGCAGTTCTTC; CDR3 protein: CAWSTWRASRYNEQFF
J gene: TRBJ2-1; CDR3 length: 15; clone size: once; D gene: .; V gene: TRBV19; CDR3 DNA: TGTGCCAGTAGTATGTCGGTAGCGCCAGGCTACGAGCAGTTCTTC; CDR3 protein: CASSMSVAPGYEQFF
J gene: TRBJ1-1; CDR3 length: 15; clone size: .; D gene: TRBD1; V gene: TRBV7-2; CDR3 DNA: TGTGCCAGCAGCCCCCAAGGGGGCCTGAACACTGAAGCTTTCTTT; CDR3 protein: CASSPQGGLNTEAFF
J gene: TRBJ2-3; CDR3 length: 13; clone size: .; D gene: .; V gene: TRBV7-9; CDR3 DNA: TGTGCCAGCAGCTTACCAGACACAGATACGCAGTATTTT; CDR3 protein: CASSLPDTDTQYF
J gene: TRBJ2-5; CDR3 length: 12; clone size: .; D gene: .; V gene: TRBV11-2; CDR3 DNA: TGTGCCAGCAGCTTAGGCCAAGAGACCCAGTACTTC; CDR3 protein: CASSLGQETQYF
J gene: TRBJ2-2; CDR3 length: 16; clone size: few; D gene: TRBD2; V gene: TRBV7-6; CDR3 DNA: TGTGCCAGCAGCCCGACTAGCGGGAGAGGAACCGGGGAGCTGTTTTTT; CDR3 protein: CASSPTSGRGTGELFF
J gene: TRBJ2-7; CDR3 length: 14; clone size: .; D gene: .; V gene: TRBV21-1; CDR3 DNA: TGTGCCAGCAGCAGGAGGGACAACTCCTACGAGCAGTACTTC; CDR3 protein: CASSRRDNSYEQYF
J gene: TRBJ2-5; CDR3 length: 13; clone size: once; D gene: .; V gene: TRBV14; CDR3 DNA: TGTGCCAGCAAAAACTTAGGCCAGGGGACCCAGTACTTC; CDR3 protein: CASKNLGQGTQYF
J gene: TRBJ2-7; CDR3 length: 14; clone size: .; D gene: TRBD1; V gene: TRBV9; CDR3 DNA: TGTGCCAGCAGCCCCCGGGACAGGTCCTACGAGCAGTACTTC; CDR3 protein: CASSPRDRSYEQYF
J gene: TRBJ2-7; CDR3 length: 15; clone size: once; D gene: TRBD2; V gene: TRBV4-1; CDR3 DNA: TGCGCCAGCAGCCAATTAGCGGGGAGCTCCTACGAGCAGTACTTC; CDR3 protein: CASSQLAGSSYEQYF
J gene: TRBJ2-5; CDR3 length: 14; clone size: .; D gene: .; V gene: TRBV7-2; CDR3 DNA: TGTGCCAGCAGCGGACTAGGAGGGGGGTGGACCCAGTACTTC; CDR3 protein: CASSGLGGGWTQYF
J gene: TRBJ2-2; CDR3 length: 16; clone size: .; D gene: TRBD2; V gene: TRBV30; CDR3 DNA: TGTGCCTGGACCCTCCGGAGCGGGAGGTATACCGGGGAGCTGTTTTTT; CDR3 protein: CAWTLRSGRYTGELFF
J gene: TRBJ2-6; CDR3 length: 15; clone size: once; D gene: .; V gene: TRBV5-4; CDR3 DNA: TGTGCCAGCAGCTTGGAGTCTCCGGGGGCCAACGTCCTGACTTTC; CDR3 protein: CASSLESPGANVLTF
J gene: TRBJ2-3; CDR3 length: 15; clone size: .; D gene: .; V gene: TRBV9; CDR3 DNA: TGTGCCAGCAGCGTGGGCGGGCATAGCACAGATACGCAGTATTTT; CDR3 protein: CASSVGGHSTDTQYF
J gene: TRBJ1-5; CDR3 length: 16; clone size: .; D gene: TRBD1; V gene: TRBV28; CDR3 DNA: TGTGCCAGCAGTTTATTTTCGGGACAGGGAACTCAGCCCCAGCATTTT; CDR3 protein: CASSLFSGQGTQPQHF
J gene: TRBJ2-2; CDR3 length: 15; clone size: few; D gene: TRBD1; V gene: TRBV6-6; CDR3 DNA: TGTGCCAGCAGTTACCGTCAGGGGGCAACCGGGGAGCTGTTTTTT; CDR3 protein: CASSYRQGATGELFF
J gene: TRBJ2-1; CDR3 length: 16; clone size: once; D gene: TRBD2; V gene: TRBV7-6; CDR3 DNA: TGTGCCAGCAGCTCCCCTGTGGGTGCTAGCGGGCAGGTGCAGTTCTTC; CDR3 protein: CASSSPVGASGQVQFF
J gene: TRBJ1-5; CDR3 length: 15; clone size: few; D gene: .; V gene: TRBV4-1; CDR3 DNA: TGCGCCAGCAGCCAGGCCGGGGTTCCCAATCAGCCCCAGCATTTT; CDR3 protein: CASSQAGVPNQPQHF
J gene: TRBJ2-3; CDR3 length: 15; clone size: .; D gene: TRBD1; V gene: TRBV25-1; CDR3 DNA: TGTGCCAGCAGTGAGGACAGGGTTAGCACAGATACGCAGTATTTT; CDR3 protein: CASSEDRVSTDTQYF
J gene: TRBJ2-1; CDR3 length: 13; clone size: .; D gene: .; V gene: TRBV6-6; CDR3 DNA: TGTGCCAGCAGTTACTCCGTAAACAATGAGCAGTTCTTC; CDR3 protein: CASSYSVNNEQFF
J gene: TRBJ2-7; CDR3 length: 17; clone size: .; D gene: TRBD1; V gene: TRBV10-2; CDR3 DNA: TGCGCCAGCACCGGGACAGCGTCCCTATCTGGCTCCTACGAGCAGTACTTC; CDR3 protein: CASTGTASLSGSYEQYF
J gene: TRBJ1-2; CDR3 length: 16; clone size: .; D gene: .; V gene: TRBV28; CDR3 DNA: TGTGCCAGCAGTTTCATCGTGGCAGTCGGTGGCTATGGCTACACCTTC; CDR3 protein: CASSFIVAVGGYGYTF
J gene: TRBJ2-7; CDR3 length: 14; clone size: once; D gene: .; V gene: TRBV9; CDR3 DNA: TGTGCCAGCAGCGTAGGGACAGCAATTTACGAGCAGTACTTC; CDR3 protein: CASSVGTAIYEQYF
J gene: TRBJ2-7; CDR3 length: 15; clone size: .; D gene: TRBD2; V gene: TRBV4-2; CDR3 DNA: TGTGCCAGCAGCCCGGGAGGGCTCCGCTCCTACGAGCAGTACTTC; CDR3 protein: CASSPGGLRSYEQYF
J gene: TRBJ1-3; CDR3 length: 14; clone size: .; D gene: .; V gene: TRBV5-4; CDR3 DNA: TGTGCCAGCAGCTTGGGGGGTACCGGGCACACCATATATTTT; CDR3 protein: CASSLGGTGHTIYF
J gene: TRBJ2-7; CDR3 length: 17; clone size: few; D gene: .; V gene: TRBV21-1; CDR3 DNA: TGTGCCAGCAGCTCGTCCCGGGACAGGGCCGAAACCTACGAGCAGTACTTC; CDR3 protein: CASSSSRDRAETYEQYF
J gene: TRBJ1-1; CDR3 length: 14; clone size: few; D gene: .; V gene: TRBV3-1/TRBV3-2; CDR3 DNA: TGTGCCAGCAGCCATCAAGGGATGAACACTGAAGCTTTCTTT; CDR3 protein: CASSHQGMNTEAFF
J gene: TRBJ1-1; CDR3 length: 12; clone size: .; D gene: .; V gene: TRBV2; CDR3 DNA: TGTGCCAGCAGTGAAGGGAACACTGAAGCTTTCTTT; CDR3 protein: CASSEGNTEAFF
J gene: TRBJ1-1; CDR3 length: 17; clone size: .; D gene: TRBD1; V gene: TRBV7-2; CDR3 DNA: TGTGCCAGCAGCTTAGGTGGGCGGACAGGGGGTGGGACTGAAGCTTTCTTT; CDR3 protein: CASSLGGRTGGGTEAFF
J gene: TRBJ2-3; CDR3 length: 17; clone size: .; D gene: TRBD1; V gene: TRBV4-2; CDR3 DNA: TGTGCCAGCAGCCAATACCAGGGGGCAAGTAGCACAGATACGCAGTATTTT; CDR3 protein: CASSQYQGASSTDTQYF